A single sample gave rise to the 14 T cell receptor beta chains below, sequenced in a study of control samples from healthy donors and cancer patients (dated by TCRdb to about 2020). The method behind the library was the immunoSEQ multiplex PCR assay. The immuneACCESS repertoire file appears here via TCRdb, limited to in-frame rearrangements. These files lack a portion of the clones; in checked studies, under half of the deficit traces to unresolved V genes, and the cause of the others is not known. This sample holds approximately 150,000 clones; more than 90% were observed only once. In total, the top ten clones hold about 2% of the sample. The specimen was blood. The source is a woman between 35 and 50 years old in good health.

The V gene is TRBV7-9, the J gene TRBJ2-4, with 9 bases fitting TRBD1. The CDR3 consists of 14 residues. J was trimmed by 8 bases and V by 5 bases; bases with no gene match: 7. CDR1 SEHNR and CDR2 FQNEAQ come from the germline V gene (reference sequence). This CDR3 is CASSAGQGMDIQYF. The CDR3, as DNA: TGTGCCAGCAGCGCCGGACAGGGGATGGACATTCAGTACTTC.

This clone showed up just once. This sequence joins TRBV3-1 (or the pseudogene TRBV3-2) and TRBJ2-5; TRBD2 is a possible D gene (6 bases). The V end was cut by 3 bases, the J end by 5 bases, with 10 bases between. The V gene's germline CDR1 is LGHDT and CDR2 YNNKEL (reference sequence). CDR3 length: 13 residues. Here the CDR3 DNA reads TGTGCCAGCAGCCAGAGTAGCGGCGAGACCCAGTACTTC. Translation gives CASSQSSGETQYF.

This CDR3 is CASSLMDSGWEQFF. The DNA for the CDR3 is TGCGCCAGCAGCTTGATGGACAGCGGGTGGGAGCAGTTCTTC. The chain couples TRBV5-1 to TRBJ2-1; the D call may be TRBD1 or TRBD2 (6 bases each). The CDR3 runs 14 residues. V lost 1 base, J lost 10 bases, and 15 bases lay in between. Germline CDR1 SGHRS, CDR2 YFSETQ.

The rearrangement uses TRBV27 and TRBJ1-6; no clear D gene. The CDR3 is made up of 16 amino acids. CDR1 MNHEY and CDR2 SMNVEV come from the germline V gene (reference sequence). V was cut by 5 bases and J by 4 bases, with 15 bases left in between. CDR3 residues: CASSPRPTGYNSPLHF. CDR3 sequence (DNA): TGTGCCAGCAGTCCAAGGCCTACTGGGTATAATTCACCCCTCCACTTT.

The CDR3 DNA reads TGTGCCATCAGTGAGTCGGGGGGCCCCTACGAGCAGTACTTC. Translated: CAISESGGPYEQYF. The V call is TRBV10-3, the J call TRBJ2-7; the D gene could be TRBD1 or TRBD2 (6 bases each). V was clipped by 0 bases and J by 2 bases, with 8 bases between them. Germline lookup yields CDR1 ENHRY and CDR2 SYGVKD. There are 14 residues in the CDR3.

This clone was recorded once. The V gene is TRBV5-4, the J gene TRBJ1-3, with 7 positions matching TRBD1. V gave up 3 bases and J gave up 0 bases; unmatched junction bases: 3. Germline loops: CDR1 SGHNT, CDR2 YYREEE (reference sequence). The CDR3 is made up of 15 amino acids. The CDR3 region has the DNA TGTGCCAGCAGCTACTGGGACAGCTCTGGAAACACCATATATTTT. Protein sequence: CASSYWDSSGNTIYF.

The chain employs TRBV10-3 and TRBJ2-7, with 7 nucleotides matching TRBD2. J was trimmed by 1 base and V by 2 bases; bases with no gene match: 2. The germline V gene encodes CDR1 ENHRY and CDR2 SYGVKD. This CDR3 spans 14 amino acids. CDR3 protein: CAISERGESYEQYF. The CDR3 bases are TGTGCCATCAGTGAGCGGGGGGAGTCCTACGAGCAGTACTTC.

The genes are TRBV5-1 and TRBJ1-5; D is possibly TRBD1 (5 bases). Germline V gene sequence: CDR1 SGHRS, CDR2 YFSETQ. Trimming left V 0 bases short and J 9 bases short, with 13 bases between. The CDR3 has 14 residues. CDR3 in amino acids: CASSLGDPGAPQHF. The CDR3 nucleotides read TGCGCCAGCAGCTTGGGGGATCCCGGGGCGCCCCAGCATTTT.

CDR3 sequence: CASSLVAGETYEQYF. The CDR3, as DNA: TGCGCCAGCAGCTTGGTGGCAGGGGAAACCTACGAGCAGTACTTC. This sequence joins TRBV5-1 and TRBJ2-7; perhaps TRBD1 as D (6 bases). The CDR3 covers 15 residues. Trimming left V 0 bases short and J 2 bases short, with 12 bases between. Germline V CDR1 and CDR2: SGHRS, YFSETQ.

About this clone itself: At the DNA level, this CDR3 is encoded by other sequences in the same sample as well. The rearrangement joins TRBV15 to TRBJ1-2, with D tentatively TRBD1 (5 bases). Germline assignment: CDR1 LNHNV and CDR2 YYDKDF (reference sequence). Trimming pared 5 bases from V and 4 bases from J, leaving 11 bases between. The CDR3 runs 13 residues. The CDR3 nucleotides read TGTGCCACCAGCCGAGGCGGGGGCTATGGCTACACCTTC. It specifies CATSRGGGYGYTF.

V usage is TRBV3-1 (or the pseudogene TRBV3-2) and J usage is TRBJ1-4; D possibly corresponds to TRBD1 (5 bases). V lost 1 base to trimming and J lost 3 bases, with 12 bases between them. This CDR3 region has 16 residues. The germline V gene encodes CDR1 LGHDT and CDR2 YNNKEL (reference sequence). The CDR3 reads CASSQGWGGANEKLFF. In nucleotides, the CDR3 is TGTGCCAGCAGCCAAGGTTGGGGAGGGGCTAATGAAAAACTGTTTTTT.

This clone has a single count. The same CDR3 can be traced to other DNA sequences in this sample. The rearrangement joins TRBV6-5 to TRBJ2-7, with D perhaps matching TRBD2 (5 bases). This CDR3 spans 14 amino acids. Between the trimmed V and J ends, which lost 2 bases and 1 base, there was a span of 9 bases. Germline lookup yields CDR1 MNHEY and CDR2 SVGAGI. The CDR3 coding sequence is TGTGCCAGCAGTTACGGCCGGGGATCCTACGAGCAGTACTTC. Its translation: CASSYGRGSYEQYF.

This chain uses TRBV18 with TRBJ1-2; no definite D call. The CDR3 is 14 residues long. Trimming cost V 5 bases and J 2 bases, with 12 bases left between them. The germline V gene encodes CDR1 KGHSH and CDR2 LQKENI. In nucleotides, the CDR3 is TGTGCCAGCTCAGCCAACACGCAAAACTATGGCTACACCTTC. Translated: CASSANTQNYGYTF. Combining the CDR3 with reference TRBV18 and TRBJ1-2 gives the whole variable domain NAGVMQNPRHLVRRRGQEARLRCSPMKGHSHVYWYRQLPEEGLKFMVYLQKENIIDESGMPKERFSAEFPKEGPSILRIQQVVRGDSAAYFCASSANTQNYGYTFGSGTRLTVV.

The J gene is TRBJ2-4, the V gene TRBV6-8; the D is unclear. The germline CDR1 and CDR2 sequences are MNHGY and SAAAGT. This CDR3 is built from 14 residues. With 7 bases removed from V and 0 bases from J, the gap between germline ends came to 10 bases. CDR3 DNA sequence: TGTGCCAGCAAGGACCCCTTAGCCAAAAACATTCAGTACTTC. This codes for CASKDPLAKNIQYF.